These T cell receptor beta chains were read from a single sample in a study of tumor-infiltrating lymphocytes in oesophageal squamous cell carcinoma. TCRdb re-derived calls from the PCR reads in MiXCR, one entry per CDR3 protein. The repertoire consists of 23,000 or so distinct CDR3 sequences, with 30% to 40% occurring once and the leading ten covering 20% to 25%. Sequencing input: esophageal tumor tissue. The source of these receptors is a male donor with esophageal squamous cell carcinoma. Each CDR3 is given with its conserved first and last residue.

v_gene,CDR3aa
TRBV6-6,CASSYGGPEAFF
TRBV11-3,CASSLVGRDTQYF
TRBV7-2,CASSLVDRETQFF
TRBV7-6,CASSLSGAGGTDTQYF
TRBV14,CASSLGYEQYF
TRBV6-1,CASRTGGRNTGELYF
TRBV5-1,CASSLGGGVLNEQFF
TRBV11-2,CASSQKGTGGAETQYF
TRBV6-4,CASSETGTGGYNEQFF
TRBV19,CASSIAGLNEQFF
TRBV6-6,CASSYGFGSSGETQYF
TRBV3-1,CASSRWALTHMGYTF
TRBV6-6,CASSYAAGESEQYF
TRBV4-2,CASSQDVPDTQYF
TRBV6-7,CASSYRDLLELAKNIQYF
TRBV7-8,CASSTDRGNTEAFF
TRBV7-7,CAIRRTPQETQYF